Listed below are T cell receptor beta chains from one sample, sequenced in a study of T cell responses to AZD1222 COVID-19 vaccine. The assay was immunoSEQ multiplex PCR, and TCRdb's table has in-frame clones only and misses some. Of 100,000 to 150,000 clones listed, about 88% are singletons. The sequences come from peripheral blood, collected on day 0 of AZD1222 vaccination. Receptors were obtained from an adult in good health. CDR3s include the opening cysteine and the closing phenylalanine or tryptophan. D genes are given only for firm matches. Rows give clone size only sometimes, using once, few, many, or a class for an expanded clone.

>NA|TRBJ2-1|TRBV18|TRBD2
TGTGCCAGCTCACCACCGGTATGGAGGCGGGGGGGCTCCTACAATGAGCAGTTCTTC
CASSPPVWRRGGSYNEQFF
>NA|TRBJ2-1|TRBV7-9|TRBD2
TGTGCCAGCAGCTTAGGGGGAGGGTTCAATGAGCAGTTCTTC
CASSLGGGFNEQFF
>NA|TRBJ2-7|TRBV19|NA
TGTGCCAGTAGTATTCGAAGGGGATTTTTGTACGAGCAGTACTTC
CASSIRRGFLYEQYF
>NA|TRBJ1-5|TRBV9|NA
TGTGCCCAAGAAGTCCCGCAGGGTTATAGCAATCAGCCCCAGCATTTT
CAQEVPQGYSNQPQHF
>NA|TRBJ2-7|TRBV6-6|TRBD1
TGTGCCAGCAACTCCGCAGGGGGAGTCTACGAGCAGTACTTC
CASNSAGGVYEQYF
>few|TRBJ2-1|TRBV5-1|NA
TGCGCCAGCAGCGTTCTGGCCACCAACAATGAGCAGTTCTTC
CASSVLATNNEQFF
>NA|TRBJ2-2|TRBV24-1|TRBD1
TGTGCCACCAGTGACTCTGGGACAGGGGTCACCGGGGAGCTGTTTTTT
CATSDSGTGVTGELFF
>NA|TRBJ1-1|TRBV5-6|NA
TGTGCCAGCAGCCAATGGACAGCCCCGAACACTGAAGCTTTCTTT
CASSQWTAPNTEAFF
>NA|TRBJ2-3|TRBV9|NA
TGTGCCAGCAGCACCCAACAGAGCACAGATACGCAGTATTTT
CASSTQQSTDTQYF
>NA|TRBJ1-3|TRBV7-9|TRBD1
TGTGCCAGCAGACTACAGGGGTCTGGAAACACCATATATTTT
CASRLQGSGNTIYF
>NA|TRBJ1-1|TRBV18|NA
TGTGCCAGCTCACCTTCTCTTTTGAACACTGAAGCTTTCTTT
CASSPSLLNTEAFF
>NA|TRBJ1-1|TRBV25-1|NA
TGTGCCAGCAGGCACCGGGACACCAAAAGGGGCACTGAAGCTTTCTTT
CASRHRDTKRGTEAFF
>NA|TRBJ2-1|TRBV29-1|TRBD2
TGCAGCGCCAACACCGGGACTAGCGGGTCCTACAATGAGCAGTTCTTC
CSANTGTSGSYNEQFF
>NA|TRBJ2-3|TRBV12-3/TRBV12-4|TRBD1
TGTGCCAGCGGACAGGGGGGGCCAGATACGCAGTATTTT
CASGQGGPDTQYF
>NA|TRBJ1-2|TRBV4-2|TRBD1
TGTGCCAGCAGCCAAAGGGACAGGGGGCAAGGCTACACCTTC
CASSQRDRGQGYTF
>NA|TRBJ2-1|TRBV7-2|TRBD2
TGTGCCAGCAGCAGAGGGGCGGGGGGGCCCCAAGAGCAGTTCTTC
CASSRGAGGPQEQFF
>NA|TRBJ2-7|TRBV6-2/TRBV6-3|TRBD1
TGTGCCAGCAGTTACCCTGGGACAGCTCATTGGTACTTC
CASSYPGTAHWYF
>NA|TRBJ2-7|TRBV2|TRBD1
TGTGCCAGCAGTGAAAGGGGACAGGGAGGCGAGCAGTACTTC
CASSERGQGGEQYF
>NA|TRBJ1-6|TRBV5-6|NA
TGTGCCAGCAGCTTGGAGAACAGTTATGGGTCACCCCTCCACTTT
CASSLENSYGSPLHF
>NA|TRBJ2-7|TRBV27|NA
TGTGCCAGCAGTTTATTTAGCGGAACCTACGAGCAGTACTTC
CASSLFSGTYEQYF
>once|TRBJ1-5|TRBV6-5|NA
TGTGCCAGCAGTTACGACGTGCGTCAGCCCCAGCATTTT
CASSYDVRQPQHF
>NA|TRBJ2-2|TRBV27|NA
TGTGCCAGCAGTTTATTTTCAGGGTCGGTTACCGGGGAGCTGTTTTTT
CASSLFSGSVTGELFF
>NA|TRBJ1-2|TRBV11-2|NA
TGTGCCAGCAGCTTGGGGGGAGACTATGGCTACACCTTC
CASSLGGDYGYTF
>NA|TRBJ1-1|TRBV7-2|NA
TGTGCCAGCAGCTTAAAAGGGTCGGGCACTGAAGCTTTCTTT
CASSLKGSGTEAFF
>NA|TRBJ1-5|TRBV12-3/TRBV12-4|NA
TGTGCCAGCAGTTTCAGAATCAATCAGCCCCAGCATTTT
CASSFRINQPQHF
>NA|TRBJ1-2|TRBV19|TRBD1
TGTGCCAGTAGTCCTCAAGGAGGGGGCGCTGACTATGGCTACACCTTC
CASSPQGGGADYGYTF
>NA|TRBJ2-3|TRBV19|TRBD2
TGTGCCAGTAGCCCTCCGGGACTAGCGGGACGGAGGTATTTT
CASSPPGLAGRRYF
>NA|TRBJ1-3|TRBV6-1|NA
TGTGCCAGCAGTGAATCTTACAGCCGTGGGGTTGGAAACACCATATATTTT
CASSESYSRGVGNTIYF
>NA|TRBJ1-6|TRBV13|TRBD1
TGTGCCAGCAGATGGGGACAGGGAAGAATCGGTTCACCCCTCCACTTT
CASRWGQGRIGSPLHF
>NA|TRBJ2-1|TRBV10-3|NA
TGTGCCATCAGTGACTTTCGGCCCAGCTCCTACAATGAGCAGTTCTTC
CAISDFRPSSYNEQFF